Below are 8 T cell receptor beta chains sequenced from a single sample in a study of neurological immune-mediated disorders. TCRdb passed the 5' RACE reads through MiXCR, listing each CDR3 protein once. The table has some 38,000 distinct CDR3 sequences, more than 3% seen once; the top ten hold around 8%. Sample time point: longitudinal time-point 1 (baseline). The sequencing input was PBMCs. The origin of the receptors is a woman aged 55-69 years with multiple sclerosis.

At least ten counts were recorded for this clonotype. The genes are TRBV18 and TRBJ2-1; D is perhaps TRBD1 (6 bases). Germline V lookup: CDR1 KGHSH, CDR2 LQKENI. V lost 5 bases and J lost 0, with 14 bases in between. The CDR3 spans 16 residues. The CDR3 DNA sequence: TGTGCCAGCTCAATGGGACAAGGGAGCTCCTACAATGAGCAGTTCTTC. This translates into CASSMGQGSSYNEQFF.

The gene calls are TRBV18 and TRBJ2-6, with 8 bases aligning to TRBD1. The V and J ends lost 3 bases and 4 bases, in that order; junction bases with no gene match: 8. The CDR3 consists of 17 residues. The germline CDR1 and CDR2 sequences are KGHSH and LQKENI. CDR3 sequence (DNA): TGTGCCAGCTCACCGCCGGACAGGGCGCGAGGGGCCAACGTCCTGACTTTC. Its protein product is CASSPPDRARGANVLTF.

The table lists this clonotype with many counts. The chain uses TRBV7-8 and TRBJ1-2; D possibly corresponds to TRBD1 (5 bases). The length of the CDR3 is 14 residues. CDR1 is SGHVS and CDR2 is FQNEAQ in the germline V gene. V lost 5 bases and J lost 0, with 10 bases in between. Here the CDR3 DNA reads TGTGCCAGCAGCCCTGGGACGGCTAACTATGGCTACACCTTC. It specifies CASSPGTANYGYTF.

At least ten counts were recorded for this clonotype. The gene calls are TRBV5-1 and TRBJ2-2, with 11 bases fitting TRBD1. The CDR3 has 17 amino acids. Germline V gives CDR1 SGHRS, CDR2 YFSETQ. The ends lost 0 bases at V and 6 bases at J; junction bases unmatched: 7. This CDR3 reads CASSLASGQGAAGELFF. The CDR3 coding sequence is TGCGCCAGCAGCTTGGCATCCGGACAGGGGGCTGCCGGGGAGCTGTTTTTT. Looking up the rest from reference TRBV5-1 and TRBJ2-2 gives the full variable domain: KAGVTQTPRYLIKTRGQQVTLSCSPISGHRSVSWYQQTPGQGLQFLFEYFSETQRNKGNFPGRFSGRQFSNSRSEMNVSTLELGDSALYLCASSLASGQGAAGELFFGEGSRLTVL.

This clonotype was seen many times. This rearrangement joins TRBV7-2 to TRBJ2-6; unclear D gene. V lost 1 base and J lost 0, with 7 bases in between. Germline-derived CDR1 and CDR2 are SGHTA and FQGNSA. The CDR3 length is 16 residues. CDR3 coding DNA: TGTGCCAGCAGCTTAGATCAGGCCTCTGGGGCCAACGTCCTGACTTTC. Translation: CASSLDQASGANVLTF.

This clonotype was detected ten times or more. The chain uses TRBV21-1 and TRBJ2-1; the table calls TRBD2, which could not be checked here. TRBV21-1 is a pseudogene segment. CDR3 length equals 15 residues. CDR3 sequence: CASRSSGGPYNEQFF. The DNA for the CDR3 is TGTGCCAGCCGGTCTAGCGGGGGGCCCTACAATGAGCAGTTCTTC.

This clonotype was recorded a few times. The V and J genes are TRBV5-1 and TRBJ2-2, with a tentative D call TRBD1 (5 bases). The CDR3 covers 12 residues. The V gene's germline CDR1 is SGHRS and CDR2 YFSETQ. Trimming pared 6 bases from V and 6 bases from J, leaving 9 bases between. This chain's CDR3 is CASTREAGELFF. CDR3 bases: TGCGCCAGCACCAGGGAAGCCGGGGAGCTGTTTTTT.

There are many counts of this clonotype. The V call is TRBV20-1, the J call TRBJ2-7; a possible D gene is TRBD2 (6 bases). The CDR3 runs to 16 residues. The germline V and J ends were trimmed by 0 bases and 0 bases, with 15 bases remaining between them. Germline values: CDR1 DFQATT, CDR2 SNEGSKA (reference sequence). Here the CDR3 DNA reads TGCAGTGCTAGAGATAGTGGGGGGAGACTCTCCTACGAGCAGTACTTC. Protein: CSARDSGGRLSYEQYF.